This T cell receptor (beta chain) emerged from a study of Graves' ophthalmopathy and Graves' hyperthyroidism. This clonotype occurred many times. Scientists amplified the TCR beta CDR3 regions from RNA transcripts. Amplification began with first-round RT-PCR using HTBI primers, then second-round multiplex PCR was performed. Via MiXCR, TCRdb re-called the multiplex PCR reads, giving one row per CDR3 protein. The table records hundreds of thousands of distinct CDR3 sequences, 15% to 17% of them present only once. This TCR was recovered from a woman between 18 and 29 years old with stable Graves' hyperthyroidism. The sample taken for sequencing was peripheral blood.

DNA of the CDR3: TGTGCCAGCAGCCGGGACAGGGGGAGAACTGAAGCTTTCTTT. Protein: CASSRDRGRTEAFF. V gene TRBV7-9 combines with J gene TRBJ1-1; 11 nucleotides align to TRBD1. This CDR3 has 14 amino acids. Trimming took 5 bases from V and 5 from J; bases not matched to a gene: 4. Germline CDR1 is SEHNR and CDR2 is FQNEAQ (reference sequence).